These 2 T cell receptor beta chains were sequenced from one sample in a study of T cells after yellow fever vaccination (dated by TCRdb to the late 2010s). The treatment or condition tag for this specimen amounts to: live attenuated yellow fever vaccine strain. The library came from 5' RACE. The sample was run on an Illumina HiSeq 2500. TCRdb ran its own pipeline on the public reads, namely fastp trimming at Q25 and MiXCR clone calling, and kept in-frame beta chains. Rows matching on CDR3 protein sequence are summarized as one entry with the most common DNA and genes. This sample is represented by 300,000 to 350,000 distinct CDR3 sequences; around 8.1% of them were singletons. The ten biggest clones cover approximately 15% of the sample. The sequences come from PBMCs, collected more than 35 days after the first yellow fever vaccination. All receptors come from a man younger than 30 who received the YFV17D yellow fever vaccine.

The rearrangement joins TRBV29-1 to TRBJ2-5; the D gene is possibly TRBD2 (6 bases). V lost 4 bases and J 7 bases, leaving 13 bases between the germline ends. Germline V lookup: CDR1 SQVTM, CDR2 ANQGSEA. The CDR3 spans 12 residues. CDR3: CSVVAAPATQYF. The CDR3 DNA sequence: TGCAGCGTTGTAGCGGCCCCGGCGACCCAGTACTTC. Looking up the rest from reference TRBV29-1 and TRBJ2-5 gives the full variable domain: SAVISQKPSRDICQRGTSLTIQCQVDSQVTMMFWYRQQPGQSLTLIATANQGSEATYESGFVIDKFPISRPNLTFSTLTVSNMSPEDSSIYLCSVVAAPATQYFGPGTRLLVL.

Only a few counts were recorded for this clonotype. The chain recombines TRBV4-3 with TRBJ2-5, with a weak D call TRBD2 (5 bases). V lost 2 bases to trimming and J lost 1 base, with 8 bases between them. Germline loops: CDR1 LGHNA, CDR2 YSLEER. The CDR3 sequence is 14 residues long. The CDR3 sequence is CASSQSAGQETQYF. CDR3 DNA: TGCGCCAGCAGCCAATCGGCGGGCCAAGAGACCCAGTACTTC.